This T cell receptor beta chain was documented in a study of blood T cell repertoires in COVID-19. Study summary: Donors in the United States, Italy and Spain gave samples during acute or convalescent COVID-19. PBMCs, B-cell-depleted T cells, or T cells provided the cDNA or gDNA that made up the material.

The V end lost 5 bases, the J end lost 4 bases, and 16 bases lay between the germline ends. Looked up from germline, CDR1 is LNHDA and CDR2 is SQIVND (reference sequence). There are 15 residues in the CDR3. The count of this clone is one. Clones were read by immunoSEQ multiplex PCR, and TCRdb kept only the in-frame ones, dropping some. The profile covers about 170,000 clones, with about four fifths appearing a single time and roughly 2% taken by the ten largest. The source is a woman older than 75 with acute or convalescent COVID-19. The chain uses TRBV19 and TRBJ2-3; a possible D gene is TRBD2 (6 bases). What was sequenced was peripheral blood. CDR3 region: CASSPGLTGADTQYF. The CDR3 DNA sequence: TGTGCCAGTAGTCCGGGTCTCACGGGGGCAGATACGCAGTATTTT. The full variable domain, rest sourced from reference TRBV19 and TRBJ2-3, is DGGITQSPKYLFRKEGQNVTLSCEQNLNHDAMYWYRQDPGQGLRLIYYSQIVNDFQKGDIAEGYSVSREKKESFPLTVTSAQKNPTAFYLCASSPGLTGADTQYFGPGTRLTVL.